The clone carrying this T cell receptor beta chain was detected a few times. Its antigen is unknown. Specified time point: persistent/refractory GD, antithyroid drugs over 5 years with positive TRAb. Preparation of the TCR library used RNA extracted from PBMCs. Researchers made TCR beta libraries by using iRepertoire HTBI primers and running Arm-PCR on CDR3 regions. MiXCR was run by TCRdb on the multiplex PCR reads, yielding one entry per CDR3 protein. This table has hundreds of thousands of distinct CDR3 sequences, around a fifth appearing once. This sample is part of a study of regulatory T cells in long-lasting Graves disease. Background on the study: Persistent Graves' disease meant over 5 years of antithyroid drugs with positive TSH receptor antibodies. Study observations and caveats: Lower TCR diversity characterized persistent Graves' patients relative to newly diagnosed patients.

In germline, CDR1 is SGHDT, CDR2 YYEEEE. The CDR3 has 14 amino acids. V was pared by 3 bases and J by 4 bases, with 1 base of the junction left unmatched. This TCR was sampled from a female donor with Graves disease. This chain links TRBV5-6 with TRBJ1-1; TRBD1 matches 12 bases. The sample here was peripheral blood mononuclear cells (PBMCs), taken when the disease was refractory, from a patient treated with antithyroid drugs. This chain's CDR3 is CASSWDRGPTEAFF. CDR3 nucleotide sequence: TGTGCCAGCAGCTGGGACAGGGGGCCCACTGAAGCTTTCTTT. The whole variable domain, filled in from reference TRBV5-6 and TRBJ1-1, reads DAGVTQSPTHLIKTRGQQVTLRCSPKSGHDTVSWYQQALGQGPQFIFQYYEEEERQRGNFPDRFSGHQFPNYSSELNVNALLLGDSALYLCASSWDRGPTEAFFGQGTRLTVV.